This TCR beta chain was captured by sequencing in a study of T cells in Graves' hyperthyroidism and ophthalmopathy. Researchers amplified the TCR beta CDR3 regions from RNA transcripts. Using the HTBI primer set, a first-round RT-PCR was run on the TCR CDR3. A single record per CDR3 protein comes from TCRdb applying MiXCR to the multiplex PCR reads. The sample lists about 610,000 distinct CDR3 sequences; approximately 14% were seen once. A patient was excluded if there was uncontrolled infection, other autoimmune disease, pregnancy or lactation. The diagnoses drew upon clinical symptoms, serum thyroxine and TRAb, thyroid ultrasound and orbital computed tomography. Sequencing was done on a sample of blood. This TCR derives from a woman aged 40-49 years with Graves' ophthalmopathy.

DNA of the CDR3: TGTGCCAGCAGCTCGCTAGTGGGGGTAGCAACCTACGAGCAGTACTTC. Protein sequence: CASSSLVGVATYEQYF. The chain has TRBV11-1 and TRBJ2-7; either TRBD1 or TRBD2 may supply D (5 bases each). Trimming removed 4 bases at V and 2 bases at J, with 18 bases between. The CDR3 sequence is 16 residues long. In germline, CDR1 is SGHAT, CDR2 FQDESV (reference sequence).